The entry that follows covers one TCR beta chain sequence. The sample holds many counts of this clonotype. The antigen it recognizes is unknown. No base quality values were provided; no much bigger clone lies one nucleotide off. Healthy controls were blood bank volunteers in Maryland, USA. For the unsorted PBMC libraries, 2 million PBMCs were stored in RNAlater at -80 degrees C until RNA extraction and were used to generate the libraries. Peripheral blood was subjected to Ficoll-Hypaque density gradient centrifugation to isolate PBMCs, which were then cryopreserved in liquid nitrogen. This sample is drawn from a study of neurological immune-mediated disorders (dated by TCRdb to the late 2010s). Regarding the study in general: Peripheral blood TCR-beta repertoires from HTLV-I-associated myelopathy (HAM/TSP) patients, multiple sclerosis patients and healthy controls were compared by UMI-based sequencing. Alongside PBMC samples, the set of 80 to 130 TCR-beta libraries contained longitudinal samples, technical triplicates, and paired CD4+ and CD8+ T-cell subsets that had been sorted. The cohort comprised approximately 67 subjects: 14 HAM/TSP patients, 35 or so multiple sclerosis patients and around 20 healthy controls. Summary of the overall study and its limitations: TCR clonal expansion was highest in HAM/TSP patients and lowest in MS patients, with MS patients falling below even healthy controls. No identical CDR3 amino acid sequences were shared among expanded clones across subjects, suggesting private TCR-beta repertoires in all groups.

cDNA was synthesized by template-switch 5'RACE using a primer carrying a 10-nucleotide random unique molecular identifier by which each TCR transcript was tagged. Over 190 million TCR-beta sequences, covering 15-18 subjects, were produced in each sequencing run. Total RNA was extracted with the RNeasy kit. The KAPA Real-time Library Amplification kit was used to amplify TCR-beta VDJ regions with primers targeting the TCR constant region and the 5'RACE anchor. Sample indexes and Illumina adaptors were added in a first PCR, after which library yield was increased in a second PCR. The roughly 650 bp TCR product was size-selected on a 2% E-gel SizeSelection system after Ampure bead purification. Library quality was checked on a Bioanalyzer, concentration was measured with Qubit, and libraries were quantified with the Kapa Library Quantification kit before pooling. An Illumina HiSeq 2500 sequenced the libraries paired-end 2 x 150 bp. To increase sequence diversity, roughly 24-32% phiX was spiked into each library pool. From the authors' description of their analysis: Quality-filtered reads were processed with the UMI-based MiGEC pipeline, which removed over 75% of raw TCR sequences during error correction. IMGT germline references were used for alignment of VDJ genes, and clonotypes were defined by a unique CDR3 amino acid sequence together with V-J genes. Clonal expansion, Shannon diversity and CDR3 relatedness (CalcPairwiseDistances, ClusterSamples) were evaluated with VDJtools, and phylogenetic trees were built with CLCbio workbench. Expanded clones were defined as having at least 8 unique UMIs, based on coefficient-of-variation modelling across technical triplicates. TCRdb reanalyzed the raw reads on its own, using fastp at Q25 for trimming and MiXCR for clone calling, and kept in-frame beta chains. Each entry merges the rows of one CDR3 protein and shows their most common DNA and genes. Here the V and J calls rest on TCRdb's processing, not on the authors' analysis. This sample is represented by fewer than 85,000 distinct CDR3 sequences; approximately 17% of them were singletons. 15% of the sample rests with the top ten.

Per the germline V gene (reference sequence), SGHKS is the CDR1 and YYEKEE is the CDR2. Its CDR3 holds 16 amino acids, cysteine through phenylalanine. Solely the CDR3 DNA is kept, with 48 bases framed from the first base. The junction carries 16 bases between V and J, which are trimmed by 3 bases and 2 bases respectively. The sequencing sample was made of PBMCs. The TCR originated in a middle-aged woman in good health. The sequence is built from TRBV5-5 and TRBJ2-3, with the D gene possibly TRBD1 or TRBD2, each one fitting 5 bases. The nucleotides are TGTGCCAGCAGCTACGGGACCTTACGATCCACAGATACGCAGTATTTT. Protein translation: CASSYGTLRSTDTQYF.